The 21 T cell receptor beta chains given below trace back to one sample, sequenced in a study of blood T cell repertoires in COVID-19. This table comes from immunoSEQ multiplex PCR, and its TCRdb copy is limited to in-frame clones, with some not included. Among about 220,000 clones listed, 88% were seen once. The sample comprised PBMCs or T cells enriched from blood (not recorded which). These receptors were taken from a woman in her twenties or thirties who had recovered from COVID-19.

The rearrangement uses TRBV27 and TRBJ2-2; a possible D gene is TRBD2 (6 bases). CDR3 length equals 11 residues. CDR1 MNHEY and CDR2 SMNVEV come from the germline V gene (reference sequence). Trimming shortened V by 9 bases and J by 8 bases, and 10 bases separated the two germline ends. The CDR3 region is CASTGGGELFF. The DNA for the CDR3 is TGTGCCAGTACCGGGGGAGGGGAGCTGTTTTTT.

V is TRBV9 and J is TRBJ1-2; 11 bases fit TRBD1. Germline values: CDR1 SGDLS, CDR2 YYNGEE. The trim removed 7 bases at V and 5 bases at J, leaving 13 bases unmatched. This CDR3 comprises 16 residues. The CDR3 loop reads CASGAGTGGSSYGYTF. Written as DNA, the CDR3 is TGTGCCAGCGGGGCCGGGACAGGGGGTTCGAGTTATGGCTACACCTTC.

This CDR3 is CASSIDRQAPDRRNTIYF. The CDR3 DNA reads TGTGCCAGTAGTATAGATCGACAGGCCCCCGACCGGCGAAACACCATATATTTT. The chain employs TRBV19 and TRBJ1-3; tentative D call: TRBD1 (6 bases). V lost 0 bases to trimming and J lost 5 bases, with 20 bases between them. Germline CDR1 is LNHDA and CDR2 is SQIVND (reference sequence). The CDR3 length is 18 residues. Looking up the rest from reference TRBV19 and TRBJ1-3 gives the full variable domain: DGGITQSPKYLFRKEGQNVTLSCEQNLNHDAMYWYRQDPGQGLRLIYYSQIVNDFQKGDIAEGYSVSREKKESFPLTVTSAQKNPTAFYLCASSIDRQAPDRRNTIYFGEGSWLTVV.

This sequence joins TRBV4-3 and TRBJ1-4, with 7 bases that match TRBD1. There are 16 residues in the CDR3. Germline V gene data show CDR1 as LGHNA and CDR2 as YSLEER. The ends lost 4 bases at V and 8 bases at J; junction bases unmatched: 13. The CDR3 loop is CASSRLDRDRYEKLFF. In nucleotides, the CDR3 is TGCGCCAGCAGCCGCCTTGACCGGGACAGATACGAAAAACTGTTTTTT.

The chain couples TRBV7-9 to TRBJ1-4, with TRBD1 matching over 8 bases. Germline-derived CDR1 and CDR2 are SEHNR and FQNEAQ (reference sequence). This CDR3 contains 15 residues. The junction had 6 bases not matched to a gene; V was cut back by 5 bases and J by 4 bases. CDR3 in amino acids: CASSPGTGRNEKLFF. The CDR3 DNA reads TGTGCCAGCAGCCCAGGGACAGGCCGTAATGAAAAACTGTTTTTT.

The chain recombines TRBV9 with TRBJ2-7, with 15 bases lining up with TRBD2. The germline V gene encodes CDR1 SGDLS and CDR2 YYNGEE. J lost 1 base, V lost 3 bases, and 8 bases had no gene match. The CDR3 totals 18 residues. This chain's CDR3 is CASSAGLAGGVGSYEQYF. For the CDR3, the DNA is TGTGCCAGCAGCGCGGGACTAGCGGGGGGCGTAGGGTCCTACGAGCAGTACTTC.

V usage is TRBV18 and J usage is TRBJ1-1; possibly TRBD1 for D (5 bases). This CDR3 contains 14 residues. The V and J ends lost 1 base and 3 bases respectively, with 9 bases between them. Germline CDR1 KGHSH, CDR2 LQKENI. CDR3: CASSPRGRDTEAFF. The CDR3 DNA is TGTGCCAGCTCACCACGGGGGAGGGACACTGAAGCTTTCTTT.

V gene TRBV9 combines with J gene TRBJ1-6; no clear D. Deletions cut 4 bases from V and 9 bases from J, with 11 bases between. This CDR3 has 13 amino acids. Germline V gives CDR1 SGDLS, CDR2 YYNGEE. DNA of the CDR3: TGTGCCAGCAGCTCCCAAGGGAGTTCACCCCTCCACTTT. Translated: CASSSQGSSPLHF.

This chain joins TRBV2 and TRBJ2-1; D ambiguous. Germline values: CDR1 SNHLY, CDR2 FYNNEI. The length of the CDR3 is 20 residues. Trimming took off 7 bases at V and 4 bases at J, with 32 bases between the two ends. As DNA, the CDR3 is TGTGCCAGCAATCGAGGTGGCGCAACATTAATGCCTTCTAGGTACAATGAGCAGTTCTTC. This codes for CASNRGGATLMPSRYNEQFF.

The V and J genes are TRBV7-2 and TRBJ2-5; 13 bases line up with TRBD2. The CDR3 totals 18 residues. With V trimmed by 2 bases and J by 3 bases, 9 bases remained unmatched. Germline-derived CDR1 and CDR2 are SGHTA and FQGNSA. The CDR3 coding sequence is TGTGCCAGCAGCTTAAGAACTAGCGGGGGGGCCATCGAAGAGACCCAGTACTTC. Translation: CASSLRTSGGAIEETQYF.

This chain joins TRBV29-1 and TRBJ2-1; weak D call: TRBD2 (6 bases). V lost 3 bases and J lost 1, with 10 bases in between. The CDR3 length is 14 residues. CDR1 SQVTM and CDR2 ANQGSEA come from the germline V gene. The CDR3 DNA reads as TGCAGCGTTGAGAAGGGAGGATCCTACAATGAGCAGTTCTTC. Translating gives CSVEKGGSYNEQFF.

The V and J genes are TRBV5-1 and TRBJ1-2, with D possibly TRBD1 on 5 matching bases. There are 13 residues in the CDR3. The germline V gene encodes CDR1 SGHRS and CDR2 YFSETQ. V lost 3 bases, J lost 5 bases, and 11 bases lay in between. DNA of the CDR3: TGCGCCAGCAGCTCGACAGTCGGGTATGGCTACACCTTC. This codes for CASSSTVGYGYTF. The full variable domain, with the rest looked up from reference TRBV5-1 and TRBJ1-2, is KAGVTQTPRYLIKTRGQQVTLSCSPISGHRSVSWYQQTPGQGLQFLFEYFSETQRNKGNFPGRFSGRQFSNSRSEMNVSTLELGDSALYLCASSSTVGYGYTFGSGTRLTVV.

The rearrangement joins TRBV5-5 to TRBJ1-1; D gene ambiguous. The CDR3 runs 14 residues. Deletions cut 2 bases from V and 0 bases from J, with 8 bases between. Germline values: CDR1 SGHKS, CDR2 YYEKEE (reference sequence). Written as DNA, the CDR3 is TGTGCCAGCAGCTTTAGCTCGGTGAACACTGAAGCTTTCTTT. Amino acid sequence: CASSFSSVNTEAFF.

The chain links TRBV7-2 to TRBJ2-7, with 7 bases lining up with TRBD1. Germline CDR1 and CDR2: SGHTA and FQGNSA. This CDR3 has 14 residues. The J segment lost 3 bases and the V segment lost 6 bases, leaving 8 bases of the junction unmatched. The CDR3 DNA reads TGTGCCAGCAGTATAGGGACAGCCGACTACGAGCAGTACTTC. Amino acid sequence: CASSIGTADYEQYF. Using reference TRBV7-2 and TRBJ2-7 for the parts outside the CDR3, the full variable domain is GAGVSQSPSNKVTEKGKDVELRCDPISGHTALYWYRQSLGQGLEFLIYFQGNSAPDKSGLPSDRFSAERTGGSVSTLTIQRTQQEDSAVYLCASSIGTADYEQYFGPGTRLTVT.

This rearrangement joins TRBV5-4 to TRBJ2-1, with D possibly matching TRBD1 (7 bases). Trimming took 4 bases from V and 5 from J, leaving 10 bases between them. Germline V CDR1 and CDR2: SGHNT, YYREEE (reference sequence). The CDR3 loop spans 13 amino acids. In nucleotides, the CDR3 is TGTGCCAGCAGCCGCGGGACAGACAATGAGCAGTTCTTC. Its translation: CASSRGTDNEQFF.

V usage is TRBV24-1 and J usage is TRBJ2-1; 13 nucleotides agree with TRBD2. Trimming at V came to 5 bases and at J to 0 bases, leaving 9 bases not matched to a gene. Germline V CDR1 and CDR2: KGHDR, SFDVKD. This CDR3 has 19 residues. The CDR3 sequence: CATSGRTSGGESSYNEQFF. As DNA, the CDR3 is TGTGCCACCAGTGGGAGGACTAGCGGGGGAGAGAGCTCCTACAATGAGCAGTTCTTC.

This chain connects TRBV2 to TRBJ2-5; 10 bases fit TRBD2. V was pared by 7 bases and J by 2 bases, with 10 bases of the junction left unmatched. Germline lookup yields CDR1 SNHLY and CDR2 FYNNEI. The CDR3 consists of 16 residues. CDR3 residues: CASIEAGGPEQETQYF. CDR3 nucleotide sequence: TGTGCCAGCATCGAAGCGGGGGGGCCCGAGCAAGAGACCCAGTACTTC.

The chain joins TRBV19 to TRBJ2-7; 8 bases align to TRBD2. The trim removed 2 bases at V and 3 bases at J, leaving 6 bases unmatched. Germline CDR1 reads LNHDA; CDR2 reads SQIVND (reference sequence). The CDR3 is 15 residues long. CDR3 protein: CASSISPAGGYEQYF. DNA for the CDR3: TGTGCCAGTAGTATATCCCCCGCGGGGGGCTACGAGCAGTACTTC.

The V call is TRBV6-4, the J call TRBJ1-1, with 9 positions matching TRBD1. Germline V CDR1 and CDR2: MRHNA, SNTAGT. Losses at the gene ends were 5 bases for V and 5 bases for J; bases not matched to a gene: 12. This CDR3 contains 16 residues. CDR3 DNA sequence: TGTGCCAGCAGTCCGACTCCGGGACAGGGTGGTACTGAAGCTTTCTTT. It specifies CASSPTPGQGGTEAFF.

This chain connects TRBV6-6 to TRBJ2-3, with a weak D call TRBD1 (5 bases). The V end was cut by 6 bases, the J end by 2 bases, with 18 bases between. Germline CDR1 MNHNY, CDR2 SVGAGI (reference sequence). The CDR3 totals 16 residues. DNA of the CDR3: TGTGCCAGCAGACCTAGACAGACTGCCTTCACAGATACGCAGTATTTT. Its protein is CASRPRQTAFTDTQYF.

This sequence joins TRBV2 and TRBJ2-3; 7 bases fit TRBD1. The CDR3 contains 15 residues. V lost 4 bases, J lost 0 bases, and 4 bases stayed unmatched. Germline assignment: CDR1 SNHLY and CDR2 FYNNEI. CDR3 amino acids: CASSGKGQSTDTQYF. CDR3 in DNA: TGTGCCAGCAGTGGTAAGGGACAGAGCACAGATACGCAGTATTTT.